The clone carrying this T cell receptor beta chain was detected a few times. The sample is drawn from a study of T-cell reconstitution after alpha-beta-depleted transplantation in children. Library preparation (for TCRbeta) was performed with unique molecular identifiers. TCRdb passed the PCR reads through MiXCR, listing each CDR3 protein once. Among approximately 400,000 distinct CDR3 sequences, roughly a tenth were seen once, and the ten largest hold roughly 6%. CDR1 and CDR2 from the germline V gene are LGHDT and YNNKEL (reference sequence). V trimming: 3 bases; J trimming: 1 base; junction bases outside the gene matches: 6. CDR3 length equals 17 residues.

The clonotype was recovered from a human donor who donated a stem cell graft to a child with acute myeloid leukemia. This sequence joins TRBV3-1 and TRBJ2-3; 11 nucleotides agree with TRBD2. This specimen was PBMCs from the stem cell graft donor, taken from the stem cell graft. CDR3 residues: CASSQGTSGQRTDTQYF. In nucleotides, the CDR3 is TGTGCCAGCAGCCAGGGGACTAGCGGACAACGCACAGATACGCAGTATTTT.